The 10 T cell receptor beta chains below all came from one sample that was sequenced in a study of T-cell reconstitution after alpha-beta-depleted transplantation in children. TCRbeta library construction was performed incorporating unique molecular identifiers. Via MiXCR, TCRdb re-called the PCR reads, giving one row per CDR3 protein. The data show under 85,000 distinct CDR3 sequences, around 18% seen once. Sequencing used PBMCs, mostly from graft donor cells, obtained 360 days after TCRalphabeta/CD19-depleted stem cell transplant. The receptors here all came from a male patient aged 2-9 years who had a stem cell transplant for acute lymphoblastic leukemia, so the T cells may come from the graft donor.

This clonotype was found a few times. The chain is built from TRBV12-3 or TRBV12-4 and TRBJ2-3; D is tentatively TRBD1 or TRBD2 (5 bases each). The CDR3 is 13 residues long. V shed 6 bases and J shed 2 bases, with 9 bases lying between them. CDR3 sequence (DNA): TGTGCCAGCAGGGGGACGATCACAGATACGCAGTATTTT. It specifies CASRGTITDTQYF.

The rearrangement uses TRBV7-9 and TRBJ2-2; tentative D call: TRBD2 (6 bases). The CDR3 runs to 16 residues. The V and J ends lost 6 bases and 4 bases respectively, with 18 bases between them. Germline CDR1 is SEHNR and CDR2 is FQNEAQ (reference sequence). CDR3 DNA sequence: TGTGCCAGCAGGAGACTAGGCGGAGGGAGCACCGGGGAGCTGTTTTTT. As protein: CASRRLGGGSTGELFF.

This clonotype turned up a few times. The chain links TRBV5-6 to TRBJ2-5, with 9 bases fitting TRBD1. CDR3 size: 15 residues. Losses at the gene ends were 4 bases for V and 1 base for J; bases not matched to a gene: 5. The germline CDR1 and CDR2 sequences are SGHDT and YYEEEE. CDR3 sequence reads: CASSLPGQGQETQYF. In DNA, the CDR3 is TGTGCCAGCAGCCTTCCGGGACAGGGCCAAGAGACCCAGTACTTC.

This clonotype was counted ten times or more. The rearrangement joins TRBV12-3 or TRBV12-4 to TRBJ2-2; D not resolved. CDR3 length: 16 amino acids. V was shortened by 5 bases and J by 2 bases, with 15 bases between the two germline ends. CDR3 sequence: CASSRGLPINTGELFF. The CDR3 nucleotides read TGTGCCAGCAGTCGTGGCCTTCCAATTAACACCGGGGAGCTGTTTTTT.

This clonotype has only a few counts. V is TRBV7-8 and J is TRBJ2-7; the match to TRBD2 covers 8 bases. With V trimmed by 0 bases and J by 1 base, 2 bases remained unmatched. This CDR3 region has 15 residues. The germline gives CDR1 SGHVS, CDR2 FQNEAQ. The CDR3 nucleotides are TGTGCCAGCAGCTTAGCCCCTAGCGGGTCCTACGAGCAGTACTTC. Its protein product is CASSLAPSGSYEQYF.

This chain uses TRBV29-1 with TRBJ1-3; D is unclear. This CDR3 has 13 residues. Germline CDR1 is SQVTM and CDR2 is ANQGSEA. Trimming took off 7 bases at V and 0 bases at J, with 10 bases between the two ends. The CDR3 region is CSAGLSSGNTIYF. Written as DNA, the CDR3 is TGCAGCGCCGGACTGTCCTCTGGAAACACCATATATTTT.

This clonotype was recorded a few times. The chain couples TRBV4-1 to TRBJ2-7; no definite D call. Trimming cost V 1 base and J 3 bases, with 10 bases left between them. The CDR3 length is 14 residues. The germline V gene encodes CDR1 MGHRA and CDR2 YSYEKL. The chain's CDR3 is CASSQGPIRYEQYF. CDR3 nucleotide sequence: TGCGCCAGCAGCCAAGGCCCTATCCGCTACGAGCAGTACTTC.

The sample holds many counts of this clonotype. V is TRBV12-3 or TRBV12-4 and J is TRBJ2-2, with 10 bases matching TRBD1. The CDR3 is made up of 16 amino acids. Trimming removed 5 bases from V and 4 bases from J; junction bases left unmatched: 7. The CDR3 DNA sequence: TGTGCCAGCAGTCGCTCCGGGACAGGGGCCACCGGGGAGCTGTTTTTT. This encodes CASSRSGTGATGELFF.

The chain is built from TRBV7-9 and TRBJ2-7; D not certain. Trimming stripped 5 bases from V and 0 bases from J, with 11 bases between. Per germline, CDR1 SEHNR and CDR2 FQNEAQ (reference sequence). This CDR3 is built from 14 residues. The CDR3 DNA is TGTGCCAGCAGCAGCCGTAGGAGCTCCTACGAGCAGTACTTC. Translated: CASSSRRSSYEQYF.

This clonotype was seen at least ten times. In nucleotides, the CDR3 is TGCGCCAGCAGGGGGGCAACTAATGAAAAACTGTTTTTT. Translation gives CASRGATNEKLFF. V is TRBV5-1 and J is TRBJ1-4; tentative D call: TRBD1 (5 bases). This CDR3 contains 13 residues. Trimming took 5 bases from V and 0 from J, leaving 5 bases between them. Germline values: CDR1 SGHRS, CDR2 YFSETQ.